Shown below are 11 T cell receptor beta chains from a single sample sequenced in a study of beta chain features in type 1 diabetes. Of the isolated RNA, all was reverse transcribed, and so the sequenced material was expressed TCRB transcripts. Repertoires were generated with immunoSEQ multiplex PCR, while TCRdb's copy carries only in-frame clones and drops some. This sample yields almost 350,000 clones, of which approximately 8.2% are seen a single time; around 0.44% belongs to the top ten. Sample: central memory CD4+ T cells from blood. The receptors here all came from a woman aged 18-35 years in good health.

This clone came up a few times. CDR3 in DNA: TGTGCCACCAGGGACCTAGCGGGGGGGCACAATGAGCAGTTCTTC. The encoded protein is CATRDLAGGHNEQFF. The genes are TRBV2 and TRBJ2-1; 12 bases match TRBD2. Germline lookup yields CDR1 SNHLY and CDR2 FYNNEI. The CDR3 spans 15 residues. V shed 10 bases and J 5 bases; nucleotides not matched to a gene: 9.

The chain employs TRBV4-2 and TRBJ2-7; D is unclear. Germline CDR1 is LGHNA and CDR2 is YNFKEQ. The CDR3 has 14 amino acids. The ends were cut back, 0 bases at V and 6 bases at J, with 12 bases in the middle. The chain's CDR3 is CASSQEGFLSEQYF. The CDR3 DNA reads as TGTGCCAGCAGCCAAGAAGGGTTTTTGAGCGAGCAGTACTTC.

This clone was recorded a few times. Other DNA variants within this sample encode the same CDR3. The V and J genes are TRBV7-2 and TRBJ1-3; D is possibly TRBD1 (6 bases). V shed 5 bases and J shed 0 bases, with 11 bases lying between them. Germline V gene sequence: CDR1 SGHTA, CDR2 FQGNSA. CDR3 length: 15 amino acids. The CDR3 spells CASSVTGSSGNTIYF. The DNA of the CDR3 is TGTGCCAGCAGCGTAACAGGGAGCTCTGGAAACACCATATATTTT.

This clone came up a few times. The chain uses TRBV21-1 and TRBJ2-4. TRBV21-1 is flagged as a pseudogene. The CDR3 has 15 amino acids. This chain's CDR3 is CASSNRTLAKNIQYF. CDR3 in DNA: TGTGCCAGCAGCAACCGAACGCTAGCCAAAAACATTCAGTACTTC.

This clone has just a few counts. The chain has TRBV10-3 and TRBJ1-2; no definite D call. V was trimmed by 7 bases and J by 2 bases, leaving 14 bases between them. Per germline, CDR1 ENHRY and CDR2 SYGVKD. The CDR3 has 14 amino acids. DNA for the CDR3: TGTGCCATCACGGGTGCGGCGCGCAACTATGGCTACACCTTC. The encoded protein is CAITGAARNYGYTF.

In its sample, this clone was seen a few times. Germline and junction disagree at one end, which may indicate a read error. The chain carries TRBV10-2 and TRBJ2-1, with 11 bases lining up with TRBD2. Germline lookup yields CDR1 WSHSY and CDR2 SAAADI. This CDR3 contains 16 residues. Written as DNA, the CDR3 is TGCGCCAGCAGCGAGTCCCGACTAGCGGGAAAGCGTGAGCAGTTCTTC. Protein product: CASSESRLAGKREQFF.

Only a few counts were recorded for this clone. The J gene is TRBJ2-1, the V gene TRBV27; 10 bases match TRBD2. The germline CDR1 and CDR2 sequences are MNHEY and SMNVEV (reference sequence). This CDR3 has 18 residues. The junction had 12 bases not matched to a gene; V was cut back by 4 bases and J by 3 bases. CDR3 nucleotides: TGTGCCAGCAGTTCCTTAGCGGGAGGCTCCGGTCGCTACAATGAGCAGTTCTTC. It specifies CASSSLAGGSGRYNEQFF.

The J gene is TRBJ2-5, the V gene TRBV5-4; 8 bases are a match to TRBD2. From germline, CDR1 is SGHNT and CDR2 YYREEE (reference sequence). The CDR3 is made up of 14 amino acids. Trimming cost V 4 bases and J 4 bases; bases outside gene matches: 6. Here the CDR3 reads CASSPGLARETQYF. In nucleotides, the CDR3 is TGTGCCAGCAGCCCCGGACTAGCTCGAGAGACCCAGTACTTC.

The gene calls are TRBV7-2 and TRBJ1-1; tentatively, D is TRBD1 (5 bases). CDR1 is SGHTA and CDR2 is FQGNSA in the germline V gene. V lost 5 bases and J 1 base, leaving 17 bases between the germline ends. This CDR3 is 16 amino acids long. CDR3 bases: TGTGCCAGCAGCCTAAGTCCTCTGCAGGGGAACACTGAAGCTTTCTTT. It encodes CASSLSPLQGNTEAFF.

The chain joins TRBV7-9 to TRBJ2-5; D gene uncertain. CDR1 is SEHNR, CDR2 FQNEAQ, per germline (reference sequence). The ends were cut back, 5 bases at V and 2 bases at J, with 21 bases in the middle. The CDR3 has 17 residues. This CDR3 reads CASSPQIQGSRQETQYF. CDR3 DNA sequence: TGTGCCAGCAGCCCGCAGATTCAAGGGTCCCGACAAGAGACCCAGTACTTC.

The chain is built from TRBV11-1 and TRBJ2-5; maybe TRBD2 (5 bases). Germline V gene sequence: CDR1 SGHAT, CDR2 FQDESV (reference sequence). Trimming removed 1 base at V and 7 bases at J, with 7 bases between. The CDR3 totals 12 residues. Written as DNA, the CDR3 is TGTGCCAGCAGCTTAGACGAGGGGACCCAGTACTTC. Protein product: CASSLDEGTQYF.